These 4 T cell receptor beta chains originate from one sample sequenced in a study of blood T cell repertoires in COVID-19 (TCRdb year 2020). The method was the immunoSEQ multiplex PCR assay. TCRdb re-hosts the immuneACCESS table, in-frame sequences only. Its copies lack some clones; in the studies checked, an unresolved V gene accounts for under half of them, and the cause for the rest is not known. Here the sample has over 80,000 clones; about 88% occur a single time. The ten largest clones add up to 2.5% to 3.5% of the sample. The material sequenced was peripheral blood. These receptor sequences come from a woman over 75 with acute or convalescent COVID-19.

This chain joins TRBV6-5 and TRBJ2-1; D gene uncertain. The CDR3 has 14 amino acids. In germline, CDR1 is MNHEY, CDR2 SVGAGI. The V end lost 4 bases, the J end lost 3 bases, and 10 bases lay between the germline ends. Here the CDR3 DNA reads TGTGCCAGCAGTTCGCGGCTAAACTACAATGAGCAGTTCTTC. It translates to CASSSRLNYNEQFF.

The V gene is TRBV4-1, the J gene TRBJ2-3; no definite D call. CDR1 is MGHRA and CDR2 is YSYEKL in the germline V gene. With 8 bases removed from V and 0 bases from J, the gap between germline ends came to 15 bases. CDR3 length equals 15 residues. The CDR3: CASSRTDTSTDTQYF. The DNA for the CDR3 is TGCGCCAGCTCCCGCACAGATACTAGCACAGATACGCAGTATTTT.

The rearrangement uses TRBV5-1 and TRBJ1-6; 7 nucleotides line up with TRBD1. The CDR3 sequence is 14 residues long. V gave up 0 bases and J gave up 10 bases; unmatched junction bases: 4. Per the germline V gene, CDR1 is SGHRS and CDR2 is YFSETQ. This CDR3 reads CASSLEVGGSPLHF. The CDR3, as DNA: TGCGCCAGCAGCTTGGAAGTAGGGGGCTCACCCCTCCACTTT.

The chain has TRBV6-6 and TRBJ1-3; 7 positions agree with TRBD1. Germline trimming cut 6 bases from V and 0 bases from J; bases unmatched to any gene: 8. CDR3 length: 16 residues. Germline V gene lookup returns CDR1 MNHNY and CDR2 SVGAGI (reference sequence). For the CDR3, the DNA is TGTGCCAGCAGCCAACGGGGACAGAGCTCTGGAAACACCATATATTTT. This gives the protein CASSQRGQSSGNTIYF.